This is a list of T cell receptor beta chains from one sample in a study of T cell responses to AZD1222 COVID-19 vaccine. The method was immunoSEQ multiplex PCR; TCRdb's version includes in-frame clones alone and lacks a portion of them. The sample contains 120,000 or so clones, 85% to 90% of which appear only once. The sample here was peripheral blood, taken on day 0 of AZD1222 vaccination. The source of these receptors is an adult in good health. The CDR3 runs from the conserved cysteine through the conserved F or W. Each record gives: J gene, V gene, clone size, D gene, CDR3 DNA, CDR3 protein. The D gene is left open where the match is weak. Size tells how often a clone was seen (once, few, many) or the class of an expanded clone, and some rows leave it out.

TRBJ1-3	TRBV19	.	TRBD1	TGTGCCAGTAGTATTGCCCAGGGGGTAGGAGCTGGAAACACCATATATTTT	CASSIAQGVGAGNTIYF
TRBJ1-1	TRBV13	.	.	TGTGCCAGCAGCTTAAGGGCAGCTAATGAAGCTTTCTTT	CASSLRAANEAFF
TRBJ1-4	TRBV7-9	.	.	TGTGCCAGCAGCCCCCGGGGGTTCAATGAAAAACTGTTTTTT	CASSPRGFNEKLFF
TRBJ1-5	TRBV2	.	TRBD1	TGTGCCAGCAGTGGCGGGACAGGGAGAGAGCAGCCCCAGCATTTT	CASSGGTGREQPQHF
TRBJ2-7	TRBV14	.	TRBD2	TGTGCCAGCAGCCAAGGGTCAAGCGGGGGCACGGGGGGACAGTACTTC	CASSQGSSGGTGGQYF
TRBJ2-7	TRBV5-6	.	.	TGTGCCAGCAGCGAGGCCGGGACCGTAAGCTCCTACGAGCAGTACTTC	CASSEAGTVSSYEQYF
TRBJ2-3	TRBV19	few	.	TGTGCCAGTAGTATAGGCGGGGGCATCAGCACAGATACGCAGTATTTT	CASSIGGGISTDTQYF
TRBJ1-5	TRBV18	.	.	TGTGCCAGCTCACCGAGCAGCGCCTTAAGCAATCAGCCCCAGCATTTT	CASSPSSALSNQPQHF
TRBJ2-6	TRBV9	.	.	TGTGCCAGCAGCCGAGGCGGCTCTGGGGCCAACGTCCTGACTTTC	CASSRGGSGANVLTF
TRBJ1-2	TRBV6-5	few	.	TGTGCCAGCAGTTACCAGGGTCGAGGGTATGGCTACACCTTC	CASSYQGRGYGYTF
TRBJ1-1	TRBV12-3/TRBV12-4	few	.	TGTGCCAGCAGTTTAAGTCGCCTCAATGAAGCTTTCTTT	CASSLSRLNEAFF
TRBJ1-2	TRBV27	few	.	TGTGCCAGCAGTCTCAGGACGGTGGGGGGCTACACCTTC	CASSLRTVGGYTF
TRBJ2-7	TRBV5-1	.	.	TGCGCCAGCAGCTTGAGCAGCGGGCCCTACGAGCAGTACTTC	CASSLSSGPYEQYF
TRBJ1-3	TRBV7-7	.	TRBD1	TGTGCTAGCAGCCCCGGACAGGGGTTGGTTGCTGGAAACACCATATATTTT	CASSPGQGLVAGNTIYF
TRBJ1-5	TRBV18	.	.	TGTGCCAGCTCACCCTTCGGCGTGTACGGGAATAGCAATCAGCCCCAGCATTTT	CASSPFGVYGNSNQPQHF